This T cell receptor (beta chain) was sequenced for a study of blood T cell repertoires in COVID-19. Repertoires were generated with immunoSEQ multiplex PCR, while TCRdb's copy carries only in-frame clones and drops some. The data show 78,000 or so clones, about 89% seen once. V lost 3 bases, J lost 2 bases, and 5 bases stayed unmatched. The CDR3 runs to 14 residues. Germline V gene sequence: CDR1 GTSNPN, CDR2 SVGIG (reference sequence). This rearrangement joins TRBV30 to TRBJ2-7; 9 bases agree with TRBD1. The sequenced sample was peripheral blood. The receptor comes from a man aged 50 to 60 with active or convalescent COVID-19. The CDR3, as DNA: TGTGCCTGGAGCCCGGGACAGGGACCCTACGAGCAGTACTTC. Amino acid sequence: CAWSPGQGPYEQYF. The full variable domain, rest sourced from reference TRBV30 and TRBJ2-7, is SQTIHQWPATLVQPVGSPLSLECTVEGTSNPNLYWYRQAAGRGLQLLFYSVGIGQISSEVPQNLSASRPQDRQFILSSKKLLLSDSGFYLCAWSPGQGPYEQYFGPGTRLTVT.